The 23 T cell receptor beta chains reported below all come from one sample, sequenced in a study of cytomegalovirus exposure and HLA in healthy donors. The PCR contained 60 Vbeta and 13 Jbeta primers. TCRdb's copy holds only in-frame clones and misses some; the assay was immunoSEQ multiplex PCR. The profile shows under 200,000 clones, approximately 72% of them singletons. The specimen sequenced was PBMCs. The receptors here all came from a man between 45 and 60 years old in good health and CMV-seronegative.

This clone occurred a few times. The CDR3 DNA sequence: TGCGCCAGCAGCTTGTACAGTGGGGGCTATTCAGAGACCCAGTACTTC. Amino acids: CASSLYSGGYSETQYF. The V call is TRBV5-1, the J call TRBJ2-5; possible D gene TRBD1, 6 bases. The CDR3 totals 16 residues. V was trimmed by 1 base and J by 4 bases, leaving 17 bases between them. Per germline, CDR1 SGHRS and CDR2 YFSETQ.

The genes are TRBV7-9 and TRBJ2-3; 12 bases fit TRBD1. Germline V lookup: CDR1 SEHNR, CDR2 FQNEAQ (reference sequence). This CDR3 contains 16 residues. V shed 5 bases, J shed 5 bases, and the junction held 8 bases outside the gene matches. The CDR3 here is CASSLGTGGGKDTQYF. The CDR3 DNA is TGTGCCAGCAGCCTGGGGACAGGGGGCGGGAAAGATACGCAGTATTTT. Variable domain in full (rest from reference TRBV7-9 and TRBJ2-3): DTGVSQNPRHKITKRGQNVTFRCDPISEHNRLYWYRQTLGQGPEFLTYFQNEAQLEKSRLLSDRFSAERPKGSFSTLEIQRTEQGDSAMYLCASSLGTGGGKDTQYFGPGTRLTVL.

The chain is built from TRBV7-2 and TRBJ2-5; TRBD1 aligns across 7 bases. With the DNA end fitting TRBJ2-7 better, the J assignment may be wrong. The CDR3 is made up of 14 amino acids. Germline V lookup: CDR1 SGHTA, CDR2 FQGNSA. DNA of the CDR3: TGTGCCAGCAGCTCTGACAGGGTCCGGTACGAGCAGTACTTC. Its translation: CASSSDRVRYEQYF.

V and J are TRBV28 and TRBJ1-4; no firm D call. V was cut by 2 bases and J by 7 bases, with 2 bases left in between. The CDR3 covers 11 residues. Germline CDR1 and CDR2: MDHEN and SYDVKM. The CDR3 region has the DNA TGTGCCAGCAGTTTACGTGAAAAACTGTTTTTT. As protein: CASSLREKLFF.

The V gene is TRBV7-9, the J gene TRBJ1-1; weak D call: TRBD1 (6 bases). The CDR3 consists of 14 residues. V was shortened by 5 bases and J by 7 bases, with 17 bases between the two germline ends. The germline gives CDR1 SEHNR, CDR2 FQNEAQ (reference sequence). In nucleotides, the CDR3 is TGTGCCAGCAGCCCCCAGCGGACAGACCGTGAAGCTTTCTTT. This gives the protein CASSPQRTDREAFF.

This clone was observed a single time. The chain joins TRBV5-4 to TRBJ1-2, with 7 bases aligning to TRBD1. The germline gives CDR1 SGHNT, CDR2 YYREEE (reference sequence). V lost 4 bases to trimming and J lost 7 bases; unmatched junction nucleotides: 16. This CDR3 region has 16 residues. The CDR3 protein is CASSPGGTALVGGYTF. In nucleotides, the CDR3 is TGTGCCAGCAGCCCCGGAGGGACAGCTCTGGTGGGTGGCTACACCTTC. The full variable domain, completed using reference TRBV5-4 and TRBJ1-2, is ETGVTQSPTHLIKTRGQQVTLRCSSQSGHNTVSWYQQALGQGPQFIFQYYREEENGRGNFPPRFSGLQFPNYSSELNVNALELDDSALYLCASSPGGTALVGGYTFGSGTRLTVV.

This clone occurred once. This chain connects TRBV7-2 to TRBJ2-5, with 7 bases that match TRBD1. The V segment lost 5 bases and the J segment 1 base; nucleotides outside the gene matches: 4. CDR3 size: 14 residues. Germline assignment: CDR1 SGHTA and CDR2 FQGNSA. CDR3 region: CASSPGQTQETQYF. CDR3 in DNA: TGTGCCAGCAGCCCGGGACAGACCCAAGAGACCCAGTACTTC.

This chain links TRBV15 with TRBJ2-3; TRBD1 matches at 7 bases. V lost 5 bases and J lost 11; bases outside the gene matches: 7. The germline V gene encodes CDR1 LNHNV and CDR2 YYDKDF (reference sequence). CDR3 length: 12 amino acids. The DNA of the CDR3 is TGTGCCACCAGCCCCCGACAGGGAGTGCAGTATTTT. Amino acid sequence: CATSPRQGVQYF.

The chain carries TRBV6-5 and TRBJ2-2; TRBD1 matches 12 bases. J gave up 4 bases and V 2 bases, and 2 bases lay outside the gene matches. The CDR3 runs 16 residues. The germline CDR1 and CDR2 sequences are MNHEY and SVGAGI. This CDR3 is CASSYGTGGGTGELFF. DNA of the CDR3: TGTGCCAGCAGTTACGGGACAGGGGGCGGCACCGGGGAGCTGTTTTTT.

The rearrangement joins TRBV4-1 to TRBJ1-4; unclear D gene. CDR3 size: 15 residues. Trimming stripped 1 base from V and 5 bases from J, with 11 bases between. Germline values: CDR1 MGHRA, CDR2 YSYEKL. The CDR3 sequence is CASSQAQRLNEKLFF. CDR3 DNA: TGCGCCAGCAGCCAAGCCCAGAGGCTGAATGAAAAACTGTTTTTT.

The chain links TRBV6-1 to TRBJ2-7, with 8 nucleotides matching TRBD1. Germline CDR1 reads MNHNS; CDR2 reads SASEGT. Trimming cost V 6 bases and J 2 bases; bases outside gene matches: 3. The CDR3 has 13 amino acids. CDR3 amino acids: CASRGQATYEQYF. CDR3 DNA: TGTGCCAGCAGGGGACAGGCAACCTACGAGCAGTACTTC.

This clone was seen more than once but under ten times. This sequence joins TRBV19 and TRBJ1-6, with D unresolved. V was shortened by 7 bases and J by 2 bases, with 15 bases between the two germline ends. Germline V gene data show CDR1 as LNHDA and CDR2 as SQIVND (reference sequence). The CDR3 runs to 16 residues. The CDR3 region is CASTFREVTYNSPLHF. The CDR3 DNA sequence: TGTGCCAGTACCTTCCGGGAGGTTACCTATAATTCACCCCTCCACTTT.

This chain uses TRBV9 with TRBJ1-4; 7 bases are a match to TRBD1. This CDR3 has 17 residues. Trimming cost V 3 bases and J 8 bases; bases outside gene matches: 16. The germline CDR1 and CDR2 sequences are SGDLS and YYNGEE. Here the CDR3 reads CASSEGFIWTGGEKLFF. The CDR3 DNA is TGTGCCAGCAGCGAGGGGTTTATATGGACAGGAGGGGAAAAACTGTTTTTT.

The gene calls are TRBV5-1 and TRBJ1-2, with D maybe TRBD1 (5 bases). The CDR3 has 13 amino acids. Germline V gene sequence: CDR1 SGHRS, CDR2 YFSETQ. Trimming stripped 2 bases from V and 6 bases from J, with 11 bases between. The CDR3 loop reads CASSFGRVDGYTF. The DNA for the CDR3 is TGCGCCAGCAGCTTCGGCAGGGTGGATGGCTACACCTTC.

The gene calls are TRBV5-8 and TRBJ2-1; tentatively, D is TRBD2 (5 bases). CDR3 length equals 15 residues. Trimming cost V 4 bases and J 4 bases, with 15 bases left between them. In germline, CDR1 is SGHTS, CDR2 YDEGEE. CDR3 sequence (DNA): TGTGCCAGCAGCATTTTGGAGGAGCTTTACAATGAGCAGTTCTTC. Translated: CASSILEELYNEQFF.

The chain carries TRBV4-1 and TRBJ1-4; D gene unclear. Trimming removed 3 bases from V and 0 bases from J, with 11 bases in between. This CDR3 contains 16 residues. The germline gives CDR1 MGHRA, CDR2 YSYEKL. The CDR3 protein is CASSQGRLSTNEKLFF. The CDR3 region has the DNA TGCGCCAGCAGCCAGGGCAGGCTCTCAACTAATGAAAAACTGTTTTTT.

The V and J genes are TRBV5-1 and TRBJ2-1; tentative D call: TRBD1 (7 bases). V lost 6 bases and J 3 bases, leaving 19 bases between the germline ends. CDR3 length equals 16 residues. Germline CDR1 is SGHRS and CDR2 is YFSETQ. CDR3 protein: CASTLGRQGGYNEQFF. As DNA, the CDR3 is TGCGCCAGCACCCTAGGCCGGCAGGGGGGCTACAATGAGCAGTTCTTC.

The chain employs TRBV7-2 and TRBJ1-4, with D possibly TRBD1 on 6 matching bases. CDR1 SGHTA and CDR2 FQGNSA come from the germline V gene. This CDR3 is built from 14 residues. Between the trimmed V and J ends, which lost 2 bases and 5 bases, there was a span of 9 bases. CDR3 amino acids: CASSLLTGNEKLFF. In DNA, the CDR3 is TGTGCCAGCAGCTTATTGACAGGCAATGAAAAACTGTTTTTT.

The gene calls are TRBV18 and TRBJ1-4, with TRBD1 matching over 8 bases. Germline assignment: CDR1 KGHSH and CDR2 LQKENI. The J segment lost 4 bases and the V segment lost 6 bases, leaving 4 bases of the junction unmatched. This CDR3 region has 14 residues. CDR3 coding DNA: TGTGCCAGCTCCCGGACAGGGCTTAATGAAAAACTGTTTTTT. Amino acid sequence: CASSRTGLNEKLFF. The whole variable domain, remainder taken from reference TRBV18 and TRBJ1-4, is NAGVMQNPRHLVRRRGQEARLRCSPMKGHSHVYWYRQLPEEGLKFMVYLQKENIIDESGMPKERFSAEFPKEGPSILRIQQVVRGDSAAYFCASSRTGLNEKLFFGSGTQLSVL.

This sequence joins TRBV7-8 and TRBJ2-7; D may be TRBD2 (5 bases). Germline CDR1 reads SGHVS; CDR2 reads FQNEAQ. Trimming cost V 1 base and J 4 bases, with 11 bases left between them. The CDR3 is 14 residues long. As DNA, the CDR3 is TGTGCCAGCAGCTTAGAGCTAGGAGGTTACGAGCAGTACTTC. It yields the protein CASSLELGGYEQYF.

This chain uses TRBV5-1 with TRBJ2-7; TRBD1 aligns across 7 bases. The V segment lost 4 bases and the J segment 7 bases; nucleotides outside the gene matches: 5. The CDR3 totals 12 residues. Germline CDR1 is SGHRS and CDR2 is YFSETQ. For the CDR3, the DNA is TGCGCCAGCAGCCGGGACAGACGGGAGCAGTACTTC. Encoded protein: CASSRDRREQYF.

This rearrangement joins TRBV29-1 to TRBJ1-1, with TRBD1 as a possible D gene (6 bases). This CDR3 spans 13 amino acids. Trimming removed 6 bases at V and 6 bases at J, with 17 bases between. Germline V lookup: CDR1 SQVTM, CDR2 ANQGSEA. CDR3 region: CSVLGQRVAEAFF. As DNA, the CDR3 is TGCAGCGTCCTCGGACAGAGGGTGGCTGAAGCTTTCTTT.

V is TRBV28 and J is TRBJ1-3, with TRBD1 identical over 8 bases. V dropped 5 bases and J dropped 4; count of bases not matched to a gene: 7. The CDR3 sequence is 15 residues long. CDR1 and CDR2 (germline): MDHEN, SYDVKM. The CDR3 DNA follows: TGTGCCAGCAGTATCTCCAGGGGGCTCGGAAACACCATATATTTT. Protein sequence: CASSISRGLGNTIYF.